This T cell receptor (beta chain) emerged from a study of T cells in Graves' hyperthyroidism and ophthalmopathy. Researchers amplified the TCR beta CDR3 regions from RNA transcripts. First-round RT-PCR with HTBI primers amplified the TCR CDR3 region. TCRdb reanalysed the multiplex PCR reads using MiXCR and keeps one entry per CDR3 protein. The sample yields about 510,000 distinct CDR3 sequences, 46% seen once. V lost 1 base, J lost 5 bases, and 12 bases lay in between. The CDR3 spans 15 residues. The origin of this receptor is an adult woman with Graves' disease, either hyperthyroidism or ophthalmopathy (not recorded which). Sequencing was performed on peripheral blood or thyroid tissue (not recorded which). V usage is TRBV12-3 or TRBV12-4 and J usage is TRBJ1-5; D unclear. In DNA form, the CDR3 reads TGTGCCAGCAGTTTAGGTCATGCAGCATATCAGCCCCAGCATTTT. This codes for CASSLGHAAYQPQHF.